The clone carrying this TCR beta chain came up once. Its antigen is undetermined. Trimming took 3 bases from V and 7 from J, leaving 10 bases between them. The germline V gene has CDR1 SGHRS and CDR2 YFSETQ. CDR3 size: 12 residues. The table came from immunoSEQ multiplex PCR; TCRdb's copy has only in-frame clones and leaves some out. The sample includes more than 1.2 million clones, approximately 98.5% of them seen just once. These data come from a study of shared clonotypes between healthy human individuals. Regarding the study as a whole: Only blood underwent sampling, and tissue repertoires likely differ. Non-shared clonotypes were found to have lower generation probabilities than the clonotypes that were shared by all four of the sorted-subset donors.

J is TRBJ1-2 and V is TRBV5-1; D uncertain. The sequencing input was naive CD4+ T cells sorted from blood. Subset noted: CD45RA+ positively selected. The source is a young man in good health. The CDR3 here is CASSSSRSGYTF. The DNA of the CDR3 is TGCGCCAGCAGCTCCTCTAGGAGTGGCTACACCTTC.